The sequence of this T cell receptor beta chain was determined in a study of regulatory T cells in long-lasting Graves disease. Time point specified: persistent/refractory GD, antithyroid drugs over 5 years with positive TRAb. PBMCs provided the RNA from which the TCR library was made. Into tubes containing EDTA, about 9 milliliters of peripheral blood were drawn. CDR1 and CDR2 (germline): SNHLY, FYNNEI. The CDR3 extends over 15 amino acids. V gave up 4 bases and J gave up 3 bases; unmatched junction bases: 5. Assembly of TCR beta libraries relied on iRepertoire HTBI primers together with Arm-PCR of CDR3 regions. In the authors' workflow: Identified across the samples were around 62 TRBV segments and roughly 14 TRBJ segments. Each CDR3 protein is one row after TCRdb ran MiXCR on the multiplex PCR reads. TCRdb, not the original authors, processed these V and J calls. The top ten hold approximately 15% of the sample, which has a few hundred thousand distinct CDR3 sequences, over 20% seen once.

This clonotype was detected ten times or more. The receptor was derived from a female donor with Graves disease. V usage is TRBV2 and J usage is TRBJ2-1, with 8 positions matching TRBD2. The sample in question was peripheral blood mononuclear cells (PBMCs), obtained when the disease was refractory, from a patient treated with antithyroid drugs. The CDR3 reads CASSARSGDYNEQFF. The CDR3 coding sequence is TGTGCCAGCAGTGCCCGTAGCGGGGACTACAATGAGCAGTTCTTC.